This T cell receptor beta chain was sequenced during a study of blood T cells in healthy people across ages. The CDR3 runs 17 residues. After removal of 1 base from V and 3 bases from J, the junction contained 7 bases not matched to a gene. Germline CDR1 is LGHDT and CDR2 is YNNKEL (reference sequence). For the second PCR, which ran for about 6 to 11 cycles, a sample-barcoded 5' primer and a J-beta primer mix were used. TCRdb independently ran MiXCR on the 5' RACE reads; one entry per CDR3 protein. The data show fewer than 950,000 distinct CDR3 sequences, around half seen once. Note on this clonotype: As yet, its antigen is unknown.

Broader study findings: As naive T cell percentage varied, TCR beta diversity correlated strongly with it.

The sequencing input was blood. This TCR was sampled from a man older than 75 in good health. The chain has TRBV3-1 and TRBJ2-7; 12 bases match TRBD2. The chain's CDR3 is CASSQGGLAGSGYEQYF. The CDR3 DNA reads TGTGCCAGCAGCCAAGGGGGACTAGCGGGTTCCGGCTACGAGCAGTACTTC.